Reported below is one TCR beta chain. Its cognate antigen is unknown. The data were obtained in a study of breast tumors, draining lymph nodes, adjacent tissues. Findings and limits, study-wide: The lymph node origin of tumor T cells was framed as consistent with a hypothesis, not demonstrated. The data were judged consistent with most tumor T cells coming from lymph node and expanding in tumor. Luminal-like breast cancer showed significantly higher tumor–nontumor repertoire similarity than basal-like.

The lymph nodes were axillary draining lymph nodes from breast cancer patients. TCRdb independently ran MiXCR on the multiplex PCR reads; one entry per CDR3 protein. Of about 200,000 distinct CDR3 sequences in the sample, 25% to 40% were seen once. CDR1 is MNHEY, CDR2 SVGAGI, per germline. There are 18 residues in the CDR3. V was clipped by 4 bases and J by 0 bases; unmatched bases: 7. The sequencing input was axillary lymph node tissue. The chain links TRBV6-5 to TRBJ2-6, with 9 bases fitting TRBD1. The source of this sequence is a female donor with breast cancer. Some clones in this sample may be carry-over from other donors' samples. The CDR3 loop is CASSSYRGLNSGANVLTF. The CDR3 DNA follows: TGTGCCAGCAGTTCGTACAGGGGGCTGAACTCTGGGGCCAACGTCCTGACTTTC.